This is a list of T cell receptor beta chains from one sample in a study of blood T cell repertoires in COVID-19. Method: immunoSEQ multiplex PCR; TCRdb's copy keeps in-frame clones and lacks some. Among just under 350,000 clones, more than 75% were seen once, and the ten largest hold about 6.9%. What was sequenced was peripheral blood. The receptors were sampled from a woman in her 50s with COVID-19, enrolled during active disease. Each CDR3 is given with its conserved first and last residue. D genes are given only for firm matches. Size tells how often a clone was seen (once, few, many) or the class of an expanded clone, and some rows leave it out.

TRBV6-6	-	TRBJ2-7	-	TGTGCCAGCAGTTACTCCCCGTACGAGCAGTACTTC	CASSYSPYEQYF
TRBV27	TRBD2	TRBJ2-1	-	TGTGCCAGCAGTTTACTAGCGGGAGGGTCCTACAATGAGCAGTTCTTC	CASSLLAGGSYNEQFF
TRBV5-4	TRBD1	TRBJ2-4	-	TGTGCCAGCAGCTTTGGGACAGGGGGCCATGGCCAGTACTTC	CASSFGTGGHGQYF
TRBV6-2/TRBV6-3	TRBD2	TRBJ2-3	-	TGTGCCAGCAGTTCGCCGGGACTAGCGGGAGGAGGAAGCACAGATACGCAGTATTTT	CASSSPGLAGGGSTDTQYF
TRBV4-2	TRBD2	TRBJ2-2	once	TGTGCCAGCAGCCAAGGGAGTGGAACTAGCGGGCCCGGGGAGCTGTTTTTT	CASSQGSGTSGPGELFF
TRBV5-6	-	TRBJ1-1	-	TGTGCCAGCAGCTTGTTCGGGGGGATTGAAGCTTTCTTT	CASSLFGGIEAFF
TRBV12-3/TRBV12-4	TRBD1	TRBJ1-1	-	TGTGCCAGCAGTTTTGGACAGGGTCAACAAGCTTTCTTT	CASSFGQGQQAFF
TRBV4-1	-	TRBJ2-7	-	TGCGCCAGCAGCCAAGTATCTAGCTACGAGCAGTACTTC	CASSQVSSYEQYF
TRBV24-1	TRBD2	TRBJ2-3	-	TGTGCCACCAGCCCAGCGGGAGGCTCCACAGATACGCAGTATTTT	CATSPAGGSTDTQYF
TRBV2	-	TRBJ1-1	-	TGTGCCAGCCCCTCCGGGTGGAACACTGAAGCTTTCTTT	CASPSGWNTEAFF
TRBV6-6	-	TRBJ1-2	-	TGTGCCAGCAGTTACTCGAAGCCCGGCGGGGGCTATGGCTACACCTTC	CASSYSKPGGGYGYTF
TRBV18	TRBD1	TRBJ1-4	-	TGTGCCAGCTCAGGCGGACAGGGTGAAAAACTGTTTTTT	CASSGGQGEKLFF
TRBV13	TRBD2	TRBJ2-7	-	TGTGCCAGCAGCTTAGGTCGGCTAGCGGACTACGAGCAGTACTTC	CASSLGRLADYEQYF
TRBV18	-	TRBJ2-1	-	TGTGCCAGCTCACCCGGGGTAATGCCCAATGAGCAGTTCTTC	CASSPGVMPNEQFF
TRBV6-6	TRBD2	TRBJ2-7	-	TGTGCCAGCAGTTCCGGACTAGCGGCCTACTCCTACGAGCAGTACTTC	CASSSGLAAYSYEQYF
TRBV10-3	-	TRBJ2-3	once	TGTGCCTCAGGGGTGGATACGCAGTATTTT	CASGVDTQYF
TRBV6-2/TRBV6-3	TRBD2	TRBJ2-2	-	TGTGCCAGCAGTTACTCTTCGGACAGGGGACTAGCGGGAGGCACCGGGGAGCTGTTTTTT	CASSYSSDRGLAGGTGELFF
TRBV7-7	TRBD1	TRBJ2-3	-	TGTGCTAGCAGCTACACCTCCGGACAGGGGCTAGGCTCAGATACGCAGTATTTT	CASSYTSGQGLGSDTQYF
TRBV7-8	TRBD2	TRBJ2-5	-	TGTGCCAGCAGCCATTCCCTATCTAGCGGCCGGCGGGAGACCCAGTACTTC	CASSHSLSSGRRETQYF
TRBV5-1	TRBD1	TRBJ2-7	many	TGCGCCAGCAGCCATCAGGGGGAGAGCTACGAGCAGTACTTC	CASSHQGESYEQYF
TRBV12-5	-	TRBJ1-6	-	TGTGCTAGTGGTTTGCTCTACCTTACGGGGGGGGAAAATTCACCCCTCCACTTT	CASGLLYLTGGENSPLHF
TRBV7-6	-	TRBJ1-4	-	TGTGCCAGCAGCTTAGCGCTCCCGGGGGGCGCGGGTGAAAAACTGTTTTTT	CASSLALPGGAGEKLFF
TRBV5-5	-	TRBJ1-2	-	TGTGCCAGCAGCTTGAATCCCCCGGCCCCCGGGATCCCATTC	CASSLNPPAPGIPF
TRBV18	TRBD1	TRBJ1-1	once	TGTGCCAGCTCACCCCAGGGGGTGGGGACTGAAGCTTTCTTT	CASSPQGVGTEAFF
TRBV9	TRBD1	TRBJ1-2	-	TGTGCCAGCAGCGTAGCACTGTCAGGGGGCGGCGGTGGCTACACCTTC	CASSVALSGGGGGYTF
TRBV18	TRBD1	TRBJ2-7	-	TGTGCCAGCTCACCCCTTCGACAGGGTTACGAGCAGTACTTC	CASSPLRQGYEQYF